This T cell receptor beta chain was recorded in a study of cytomegalovirus exposure and HLA in healthy donors. Study-wide points: Follow-up analysis later connected one missense variant in DCLRE1C with trimming of TCR beta V- and J-genes. In a later analysis, 17,000 or so TCR beta sequences were associated with HLA alleles at 0.05 false discovery rate.

Researchers ran the PCR with 60 Vbeta and 13 Jbeta primers. In the source study's methods: About 10 million shared chains were among the about 80 million unique TCR beta chains that a later analysis counted. The data were produced by immunoSEQ multiplex PCR, yet TCRdb's version contains in-frame clones alone and is incomplete. For V, J and clone size, that table is used; D and trimming come from the DNA. The data hold about 72,000 clones, with around 64% observed a single time. Regarding this clone: Its specificity is not known.

Sequenced sample: PBMCs. This receptor was identified in a man aged 40-49 years in good health and CMV-seropositive.

CDR3 loop: CASSEGEGLAGYEQYF. CDR3 nucleotide sequence: TGTGCCAGCAGTGAAGGTGAGGGACTAGCGGGCTACGAGCAGTACTTC. This chain uses TRBV6-1 with TRBJ2-7, with 12 bases fitting TRBD2. V gave up 1 base and J gave up 3 bases; unmatched junction bases: 4. The germline CDR1 and CDR2 sequences are MNHNS and SASEGT. The CDR3 contains 16 residues.